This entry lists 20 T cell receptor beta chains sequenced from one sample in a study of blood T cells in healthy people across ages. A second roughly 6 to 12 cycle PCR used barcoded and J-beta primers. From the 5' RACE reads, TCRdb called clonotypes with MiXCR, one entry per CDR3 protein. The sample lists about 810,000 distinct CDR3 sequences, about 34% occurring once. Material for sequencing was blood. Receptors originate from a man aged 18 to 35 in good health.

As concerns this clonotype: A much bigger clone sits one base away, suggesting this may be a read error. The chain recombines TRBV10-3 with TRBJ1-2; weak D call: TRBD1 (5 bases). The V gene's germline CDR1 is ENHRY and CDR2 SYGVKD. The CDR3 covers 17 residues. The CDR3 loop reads CAISEGTGGRRNYGHTF. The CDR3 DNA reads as TGTGCCATCAGTGAGGGGACGGGGGGACGGAGGAACTATGGCCACACCTTC.

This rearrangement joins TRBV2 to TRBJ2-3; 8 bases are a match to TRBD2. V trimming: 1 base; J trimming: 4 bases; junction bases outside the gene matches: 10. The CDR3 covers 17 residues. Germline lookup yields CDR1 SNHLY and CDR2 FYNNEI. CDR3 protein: CASSEVGTSFGADTQYF. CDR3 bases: TGTGCCAGCAGTGAAGTAGGGACTAGTTTCGGGGCAGATACGCAGTATTTT.

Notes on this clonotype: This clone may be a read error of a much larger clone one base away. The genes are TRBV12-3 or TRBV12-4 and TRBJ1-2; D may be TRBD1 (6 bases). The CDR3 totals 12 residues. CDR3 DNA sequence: TGTGCCGGCAGCCAACAGGGCTATGGCTACACCTTC. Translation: CAGSQQGYGYTF.

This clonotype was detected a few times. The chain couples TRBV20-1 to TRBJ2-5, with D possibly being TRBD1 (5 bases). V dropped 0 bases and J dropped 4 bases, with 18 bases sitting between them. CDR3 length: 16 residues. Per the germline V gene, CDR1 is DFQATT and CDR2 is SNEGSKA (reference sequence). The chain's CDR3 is CSAREWQGWYGETQYF. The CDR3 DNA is TGCAGTGCTAGAGAGTGGCAGGGATGGTACGGAGAGACCCAGTACTTC.

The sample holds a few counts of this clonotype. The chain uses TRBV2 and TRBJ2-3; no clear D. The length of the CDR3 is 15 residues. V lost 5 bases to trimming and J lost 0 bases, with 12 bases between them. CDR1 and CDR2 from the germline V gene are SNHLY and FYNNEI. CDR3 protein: CASSSSALSTDTQYF. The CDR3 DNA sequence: TGTGCCAGCAGTTCGTCTGCCCTAAGCACAGATACGCAGTATTTT.

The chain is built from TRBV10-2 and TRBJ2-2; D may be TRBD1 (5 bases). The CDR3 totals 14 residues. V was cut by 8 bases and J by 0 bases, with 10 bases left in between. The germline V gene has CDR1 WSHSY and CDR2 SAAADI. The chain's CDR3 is CASRQDTNTGELFF. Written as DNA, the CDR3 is TGCGCCAGCCGGCAGGACACGAACACCGGGGAGCTGTTTTTT.

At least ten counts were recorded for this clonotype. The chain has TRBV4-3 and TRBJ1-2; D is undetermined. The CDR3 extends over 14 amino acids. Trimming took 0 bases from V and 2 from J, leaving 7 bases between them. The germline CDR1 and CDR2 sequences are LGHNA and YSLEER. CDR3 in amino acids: CASSQERMNYGYTF. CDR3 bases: TGCGCCAGCAGCCAAGAACGGATGAACTATGGCTACACCTTC.

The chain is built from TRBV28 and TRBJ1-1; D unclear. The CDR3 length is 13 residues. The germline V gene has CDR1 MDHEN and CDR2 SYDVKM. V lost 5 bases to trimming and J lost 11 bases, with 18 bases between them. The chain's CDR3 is CASSDFGVSDAFF. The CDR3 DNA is TGTGCCAGCAGTGACTTCGGGGTGTCGGACGCTTTCTTT. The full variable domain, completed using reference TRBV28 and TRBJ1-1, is DVKVTQSSRYLVKRTGEKVFLECVQDMDHENMFWYRQDPGLGLRLIYFSYDVKMKEKGDIPEGYSVSREKKERFSLILESASTNQTSMYLCASSDFGVSDAFFGQGTRLTVV.

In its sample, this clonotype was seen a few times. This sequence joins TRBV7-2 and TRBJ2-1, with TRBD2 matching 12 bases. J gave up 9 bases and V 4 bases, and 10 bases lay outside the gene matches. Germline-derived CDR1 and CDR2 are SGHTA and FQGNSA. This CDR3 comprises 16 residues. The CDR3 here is CASSSTRTSGVIEQFF. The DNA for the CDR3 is TGTGCCAGCAGCTCGACCAGGACTAGCGGGGTTATTGAGCAGTTCTTC.

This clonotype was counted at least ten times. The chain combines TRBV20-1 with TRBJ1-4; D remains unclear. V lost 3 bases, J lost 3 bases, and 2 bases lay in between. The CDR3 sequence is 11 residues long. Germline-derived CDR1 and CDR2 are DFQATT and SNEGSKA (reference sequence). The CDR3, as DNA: TGCAGTGCTAGCCCTAATGAAAAACTGTTTTTT. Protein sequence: CSASPNEKLFF.

In nucleotides, the CDR3 is TGTGCCAGCAGCGTAGACCTGGGGGACAATGAGCAGTACTTC. This sequence encodes CASSVDLGDNEQYF. This chain connects TRBV9 to TRBJ2-7; weak D call: TRBD1 (6 bases). The V end lost 0 bases, the J end lost 7 bases, and 14 bases lay between the germline ends. The germline V gene has CDR1 SGDLS and CDR2 YYNGEE. The CDR3 is 14 residues long.

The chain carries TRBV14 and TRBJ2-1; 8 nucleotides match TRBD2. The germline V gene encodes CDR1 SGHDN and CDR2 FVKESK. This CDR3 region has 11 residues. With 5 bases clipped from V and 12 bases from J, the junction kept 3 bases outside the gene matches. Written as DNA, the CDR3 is TGTGCCAGCAGCGCCGGGACTAGGCAGTTCTTC. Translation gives CASSAGTRQFF.

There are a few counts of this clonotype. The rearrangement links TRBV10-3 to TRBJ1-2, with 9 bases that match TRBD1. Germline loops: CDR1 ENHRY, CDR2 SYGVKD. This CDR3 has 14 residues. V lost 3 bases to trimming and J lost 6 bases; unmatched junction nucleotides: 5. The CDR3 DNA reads TGTGCCATCAGTGAAGAAGGGACAGGGAATGGCTACACCTTC. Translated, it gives CAISEEGTGNGYTF.

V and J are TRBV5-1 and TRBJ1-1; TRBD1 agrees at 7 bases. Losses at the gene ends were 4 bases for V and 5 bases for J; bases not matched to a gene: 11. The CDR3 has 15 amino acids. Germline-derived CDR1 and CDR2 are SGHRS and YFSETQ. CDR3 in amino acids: CASSPEGAVETEAFF. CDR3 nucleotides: TGCGCCAGCAGCCCGGAGGGGGCCGTAGAGACTGAAGCTTTCTTT.

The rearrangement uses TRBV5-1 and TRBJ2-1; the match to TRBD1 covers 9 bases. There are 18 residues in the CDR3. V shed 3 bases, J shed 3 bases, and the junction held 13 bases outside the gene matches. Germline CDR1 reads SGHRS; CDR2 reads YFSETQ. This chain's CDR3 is CASSSVPGQGSSYNEQFF. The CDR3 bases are TGCGCCAGCAGCTCCGTCCCGGGACAGGGTTCCAGCTACAATGAGCAGTTCTTC.

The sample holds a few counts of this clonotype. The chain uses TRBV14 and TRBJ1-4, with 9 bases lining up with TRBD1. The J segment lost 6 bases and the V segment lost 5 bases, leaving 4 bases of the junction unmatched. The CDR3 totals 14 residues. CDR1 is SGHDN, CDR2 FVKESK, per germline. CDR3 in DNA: TGTGCCAGCAGCTCGGACAGGGGATATGAAAAACTGTTTTTT. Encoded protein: CASSSDRGYEKLFF.

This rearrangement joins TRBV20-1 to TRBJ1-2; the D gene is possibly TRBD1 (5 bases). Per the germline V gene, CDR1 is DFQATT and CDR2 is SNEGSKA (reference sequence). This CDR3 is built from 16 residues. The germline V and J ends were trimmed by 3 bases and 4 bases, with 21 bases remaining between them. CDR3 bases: TGCAGTGCTAGTTTTCTGTATGACGGGGGACTCTATGGCTACACCTTC. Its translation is CSASFLYDGGLYGYTF.

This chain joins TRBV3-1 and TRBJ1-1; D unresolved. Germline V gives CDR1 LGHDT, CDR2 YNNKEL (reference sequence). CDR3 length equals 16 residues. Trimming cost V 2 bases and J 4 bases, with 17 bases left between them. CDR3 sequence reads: CASSQNGPLRGTEAFF. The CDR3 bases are TGTGCCAGCAGCCAAAACGGACCCCTACGGGGCACTGAAGCTTTCTTT.

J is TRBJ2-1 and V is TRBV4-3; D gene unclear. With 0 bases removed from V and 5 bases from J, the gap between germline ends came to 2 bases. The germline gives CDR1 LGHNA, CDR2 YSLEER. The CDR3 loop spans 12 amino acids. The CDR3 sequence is CASSQDDNEQFF. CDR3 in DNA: TGCGCCAGCAGCCAAGACGACAATGAGCAGTTCTTC.

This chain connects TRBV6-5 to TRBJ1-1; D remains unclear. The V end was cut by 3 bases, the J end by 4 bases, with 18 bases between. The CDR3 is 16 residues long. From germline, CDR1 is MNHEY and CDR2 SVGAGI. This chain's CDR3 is CASSYYWGSDGTEAFF. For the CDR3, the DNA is TGTGCCAGCAGTTATTATTGGGGAAGTGACGGCACTGAAGCTTTCTTT.